Shown below are 23 T cell receptor beta chains from a single sample sequenced in a study of blood T cells in healthy people across ages. Together with a sample-barcoded 5' primer, a J-beta primer mix was included in a second PCR lasting about 7 to 11 cycles. In TCRdb, the 5' RACE reads were re-called with MiXCR into one record per CDR3 protein. The sample holds about 570,000 distinct CDR3 sequences; about 26% are singletons and the top ten take 15% to 20%. The sequencing sample was made of blood. The receptors come from a woman in her seventies in good health.

The CDR3 is CASSASGGFYNEQFF. As DNA, the CDR3 is TGTGCCAGCAGTGCTTCAGGGGGCTTTTACAATGAGCAGTTCTTC. This rearrangement joins TRBV2 to TRBJ2-1; the match to TRBD1 covers 8 bases. J gave up 4 bases and V 4 bases, and 6 bases lay outside the gene matches. Germline V lookup: CDR1 SNHLY, CDR2 FYNNEI. This CDR3 spans 15 amino acids.

The chain recombines TRBV7-9 with TRBJ1-2, with D possibly matching TRBD1 (6 bases). V shed 1 base and J shed 6 bases, with 15 bases lying between them. CDR3 length: 15 residues. Germline CDR1 and CDR2: SEHNR and FQNEAQ (reference sequence). As DNA, the CDR3 is TGTGCCAGCAGCTTAGAATTCTGGCAGGGGAATGGCTACACCTTC. It encodes CASSLEFWQGNGYTF.

This clonotype was recorded only once. This chain links TRBV5-1 with TRBJ2-7; 9 nucleotides align to TRBD1. V lost 4 bases, J lost 5 bases, and 10 bases stayed unmatched. The germline CDR1 and CDR2 sequences are SGHRS and YFSETQ. There are 15 residues in the CDR3. In DNA, the CDR3 is TGCGCCAGCAGCGCTTTAGGGACAGGGATCAACGAGCAGTACTTC. Its protein product is CASSALGTGINEQYF.

This clonotype was recorded only once. This chain links TRBV6-1 with TRBJ2-2; D gene ambiguous. Germline-derived CDR1 and CDR2 are MNHNS and SASEGT. The CDR3 sequence is 14 residues long. Trimming took off 3 bases at V and 7 bases at J, with 12 bases between the two ends. The CDR3 loop reads CASSEQGYNGELFF. The CDR3 DNA reads TGTGCCAGCAGTGAGCAAGGCTACAACGGGGAGCTGTTTTTT.

This sequence joins TRBV6-6 and TRBJ2-3; no definite D call. CDR1 MNHNY and CDR2 SVGAGI come from the germline V gene (reference sequence). The CDR3 runs to 17 residues. The ends were cut back, 2 bases at V and 1 base at J, with 16 bases in the middle. The CDR3 sequence: CASSYRRGGRGTDTQYF. The CDR3 DNA is TGTGCCAGCAGTTACCGCCGCGGCGGTAGGGGCACAGATACGCAGTATTTT.

The chain is built from TRBV20-1 and TRBJ2-2; 13 positions match TRBD2. The CDR3 length is 16 residues. With 1 base clipped from V and 7 bases from J, the junction kept 6 bases outside the gene matches. The germline CDR1 and CDR2 sequences are DFQATT and SNEGSKA (reference sequence). CDR3: CSARVGTSGADGELFF. DNA of the CDR3: TGCAGTGCTAGAGTAGGGACTAGCGGGGCGGACGGGGAGCTGTTTTTT.

The table lists this clonotype with many counts. This chain joins TRBV5-1 and TRBJ2-7; 14 bases line up with TRBD2. With 1 base clipped from V and 0 bases from J, the junction kept 9 bases outside the gene matches. CDR1 and CDR2 from the germline V gene are SGHRS and YFSETQ. The CDR3 spans 19 residues. In nucleotides, the CDR3 is TGCGCCAGCAGCTTGTACCCGGGACTAGCGGGGGTTATCTCCTACGAGCAGTACTTC. Translation: CASSLYPGLAGVISYEQYF.

This clonotype was recorded a few times. This chain links TRBV6-2 or TRBV6-3 with TRBJ2-1, with 7 bases matching TRBD1. Germline loops: CDR1 MNHEY, CDR2 SVGEGT. The V and J ends lost 6 bases and 5 bases, in that order; junction bases with no gene match: 10. The CDR3 sequence is 15 residues long. CDR3 in DNA: TGTGCCAGCAGCCTTTCCCAGACAGGGCACAATGAGCAGTTCTTC. Protein: CASSLSQTGHNEQFF.

This clonotype was seen only a few times. This chain connects TRBV11-2 to TRBJ2-4, with TRBD2 identical over 7 bases. CDR3 length: 16 residues. V lost 1 base and J lost 2; bases outside the gene matches: 5. Germline CDR1 SGHAT, CDR2 FQNNGV. The CDR3 DNA is TGTGCCAGCAGCTTAGGACCAGCGGGGTCCAAAAACATTCAGTACTTC. Protein: CASSLGPAGSKNIQYF. Full variable domain (outside the CDR3, taken from reference TRBV11-2 and TRBJ2-4): EAGVAQSPRYKIIEKRQSVAFWCNPISGHATLYWYQQILGQGPKLLIQFQNNGVVDDSQLPKDRFSAERLKGVDSTLKIQPAKLEDSAVYLCASSLGPAGSKNIQYFGAGTRLSVL.

This rearrangement joins TRBV20-1 to TRBJ1-4, with 7 bases fitting TRBD1. The germline V gene has CDR1 DFQATT and CDR2 SNEGSKA (reference sequence). V trimming: 6 bases; J trimming: 3 bases; junction bases outside the gene matches: 4. The CDR3 is 13 amino acids. The CDR3 DNA reads TGCAGTGCCGTACAGGGGTCTAATGAAAAACTGTTTTTT. Translating it yields CSAVQGSNEKLFF.

A word on this clonotype: The junction and the germline gene differ at one end; a read error may be behind it. The chain links TRBV2 to TRBJ1-2; TRBD1 might be the D (5 bases). The length of the CDR3 is 14 residues. The germline V gene has CDR1 SNHLY and CDR2 FYNNEI. The DNA of the CDR3 is TGTGCCAGCCTCCTCCCGGGACGGAACCTGAACTTGGCCTTC. Translation: CASLLPGRNLNLAF.

The chain joins TRBV29-1 to TRBJ1-3; D is unclear. The CDR3 length is 13 residues. Trimming cost V 7 bases and J 0 bases, with 10 bases left between them. Germline-derived CDR1 and CDR2 are SQVTM and ANQGSEA. CDR3 coding DNA: TGCAGCGCCTCCCCCAGCTCTGGAAACACCATATATTTT. Translation: CSASPSSGNTIYF.

Worth noting for this clonotype: This may be a read error, as it is one base from a much larger clone. The chain recombines TRBV20-1 with TRBJ2-5; 7 nucleotides match TRBD2. CDR1 is DFQATT and CDR2 is SNEGSKA in the germline V gene (reference sequence). CDR3 length: 15 residues. V gave up 3 bases and J gave up 4 bases; unmatched junction bases: 11. CDR3 loop: CSASEGGGRGETQYF. The CDR3 DNA sequence: TGCAGTGCTAGTGAAGGTGGAGGGAGGGGAGAGACCCAGTACTTC.

The chain uses TRBV4-2 and TRBJ2-3; 8 positions agree with TRBD2. Germline values: CDR1 LGHNA, CDR2 YNFKEQ. The V gene end was trimmed by 0 bases and the J gene end by 6 bases; junction bases not matched to a gene: 5. There are 15 residues in the CDR3. The CDR3 sequence is CASSQDPGGMDTQYF. In DNA, the CDR3 is TGTGCCAGCAGCCAAGATCCGGGAGGGATGGATACGCAGTATTTT.

This clonotype turned up a few times. This chain connects TRBV5-4 to TRBJ2-5, with 11 bases identical to TRBD2. The closer fit of TRBJ2-1 to the DNA end suggests the J call may be wrong. Germline CDR1 and CDR2: SGHNT and YYREEE (reference sequence). The CDR3 is made up of 16 amino acids. DNA of the CDR3: TGTGCCAGCAGCAAAGGGACTAGCGGTGCCTACAATGAGCAGTTCTTC. It is translated as CASSKGTSGAYNEQFF.

J is TRBJ1-4 and V is TRBV7-2; no definite D call. CDR1 and CDR2 (germline): SGHTA, FQGNSA. CDR3 size: 13 residues. Trimming stripped 2 bases from V and 8 bases from J, with 9 bases between. CDR3 sequence (DNA): TGTGCCAGCAGCTTACGTCCGAGGGAAAAACTGTTTTTT. The encoded protein is CASSLRPREKLFF.

The chain uses TRBV7-2 and TRBJ2-5, with D unresolved. V lost 3 bases and J 5 bases, leaving 10 bases between the germline ends. This CDR3 comprises 13 residues. Germline values: CDR1 SGHTA, CDR2 FQGNSA. Written as DNA, the CDR3 is TGTGCCAGCAGCTTCGTTAGGGCTGAGACCCAGTACTTC. It encodes CASSFVRAETQYF.

This clonotype was picked up a small number of times. This chain uses TRBV20-1 with TRBJ2-3; no firm D call. The CDR3 is 12 amino acids. From germline, CDR1 is DFQATT and CDR2 SNEGSKA (reference sequence). Trimming took off 3 bases at V and 4 bases at J, with 8 bases between the two ends. CDR3 sequence: CSASYDADTQYF. DNA of the CDR3: TGCAGTGCTAGTTACGACGCAGATACGCAGTATTTT.

This clonotype has only a few counts. The chain carries TRBV2 and TRBJ1-5; 7 bases are a match to TRBD1. The CDR3 runs to 14 residues. The trim removed 6 bases at V and 6 bases at J, leaving 8 bases unmatched. Germline-derived CDR1 and CDR2 are SNHLY and FYNNEI. The DNA for the CDR3 is TGTGCCAGCAGCAATGAGGGGGCCGTTCAGCCCCAGCATTTT. Translation gives CASSNEGAVQPQHF.

V and J are TRBV20-1 and TRBJ1-1; D gene uncertain. V was cut by 0 bases and J by 4 bases, with 9 bases left in between. Looked up from germline, CDR1 is DFQATT and CDR2 is SNEGSKA (reference sequence). The CDR3 consists of 13 residues. CDR3 region: CSARDPLSTEAFF. CDR3 coding DNA: TGCAGTGCTAGAGATCCTTTGAGCACTGAAGCTTTCTTT.

V gene TRBV7-2 combines with J gene TRBJ2-7; 10 bases are shared with TRBD2. CDR1 and CDR2 (germline): SGHTA, FQGNSA. The V segment lost 2 bases and the J segment 3 bases; nucleotides outside the gene matches: 4. The CDR3 length is 15 residues. In DNA, the CDR3 is TGTGCCAGCAGCTTAAGCGGGGGGGGCCTCTACGAGCAGTACTTC. Translated, it gives CASSLSGGGLYEQYF.

The DNA of the CDR3 is TGTGCCAGCAGTTTAGGGGGTGGCAGACCGTCCTATGGCTACACCTTC. It specifies CASSLGGGRPSYGYTF. The V and J genes are TRBV12-3 or TRBV12-4 and TRBJ1-2; no clear D gene. This CDR3 comprises 16 residues. V lost 1 base, J lost 4 bases, and 16 bases lay in between.

The genes are TRBV15 and TRBJ2-7, with unresolved D. The CDR3 sequence is 14 residues long. V was pared by 0 bases and J by 7 bases, with 13 bases between. Germline CDR1 and CDR2: LNHNV and YYDKDF (reference sequence). CDR3 coding DNA: TGTGCCACCAGCAGAGACCGACGGGTAGGAGAGCAGTACTTC. Its protein product is CATSRDRRVGEQYF.